These 27 T cell receptor beta chains came from one sample sequenced in a study of beta chain features in type 1 diabetes. Study-wide points: Moderate yet significant TCRB CDR3 shortening was seen in Type 1 diabetes patients in all four CD4+ subsets.

Expressed TCRB transcripts were sequenced because the entire RNA isolate underwent reverse transcription. The method was immunoSEQ multiplex PCR; TCRdb's version includes in-frame clones alone and lacks a portion of them. The top ten hold about 0.6% of the sample, which has a few hundred thousand clones, 8.5% to 10% seen once. These receptors' targets are unknown. The sample was central memory CD4+ T cells from blood. These receptor sequences come from a young man with type 1 diabetes.

The gene calls are TRBV6-5 and TRBJ2-7, with D maybe TRBD1 (5 bases). Trimming left V 2 bases short and J 12 bases short, with 11 bases between. This CDR3 is built from 11 residues. Looked up from germline, CDR1 is MNHEY and CDR2 is SVGAGI. CDR3 region: CASSYRGRGYF. CDR3 bases: TGTGCCAGCAGTTACAGGGGTAGGGGGTACTTC.

J is TRBJ2-5 and V is TRBV6-5; a weak D match, TRBD1 (7 bases). TRBJ2-7 explains the end of the DNA better; the J call may be wrong. Germline CDR1 reads MNHEY; CDR2 reads SVGAGI. This CDR3 contains 15 residues. The CDR3 spells CASSYGQEGPGEQYF. DNA for the CDR3: TGTGCCAGCAGTTACGGACAGGAGGGGCCCGGCGAGCAGTACTTC.

V and J are TRBV5-6 and TRBJ2-7, with 9 bases that match TRBD1. CDR3 length equals 13 residues. CDR1 is SGHDT, CDR2 YYEEEE, per germline. The V and J ends lost 4 bases and 6 bases, in that order; junction bases with no gene match: 5. The CDR3 region is CASSGGQGGEQYF. The CDR3 bases are TGTGCCAGCAGCGGGGGACAGGGCGGCGAGCAGTACTTC.

This clone has a handful of counts. V usage is TRBV4-2 and J usage is TRBJ1-3; D gene unclear. This CDR3 comprises 15 residues. V was shortened by 0 bases and J by 2 bases, with 8 bases between the two germline ends. CDR1 LGHNA and CDR2 YNFKEQ come from the germline V gene. CDR3 DNA sequence: TGTGCCAGCAGCCAAGACCGGGTTGCTGGAAACACCATATATTTT. It yields the protein CASSQDRVAGNTIYF.

This clone has only a few counts. The rearrangement uses TRBV6-1 and TRBJ2-7; TRBD2 might be the D (5 bases). V was cut by 5 bases and J by 5 bases, with 10 bases left in between. CDR1 MNHNS and CDR2 SASEGT come from the germline V gene. The CDR3 contains 12 residues. The CDR3 region has the DNA TGTGCCAGCAGTTCCGGACTCGACGAGCAGTACTTC. Protein product: CASSSGLDEQYF.

The V gene is TRBV19, the J gene TRBJ2-7; 9 nucleotides match TRBD1. The J segment lost 1 base and the V segment lost 4 bases, leaving 11 bases of the junction unmatched. Germline lookup yields CDR1 LNHDA and CDR2 SQIVND (reference sequence). CDR3 size: 17 residues. The CDR3 nucleotides are TGTGCCAGTAGTAAGCCCCCCGACAGGGGGTTTTCCTACGAGCAGTACTTC. As protein: CASSKPPDRGFSYEQYF.

This clone was seen only a few times. CDR3 sequence: CAIGRETYEQYF. For the CDR3, the DNA is TGCGCCATCGGGAGGGAAACCTACGAGCAGTACTTC. The V call is TRBV5-1, the J call TRBJ2-5; TRBD2 aligns across 8 bases. The J call may be in error: the DNA end matches TRBJ2-7 better. Germline assignment: CDR1 SGHRS and CDR2 YFSETQ. The CDR3 is 12 amino acids.

This clone was counted only a few times. The chain links TRBV27 to TRBJ1-2; weak D call: TRBD1 (6 bases). The CDR3 sequence is 15 residues long. Germline values: CDR1 MNHEY, CDR2 SMNVEV (reference sequence). V was shortened by 5 bases and J by 5 bases, with 18 bases between the two germline ends. Written as DNA, the CDR3 is TGTGCCAGCAGTCCCCGTGGGGGGGGCGATTATGGCTACACCTTC. The encoded protein is CASSPRGGGDYGYTF.

J is TRBJ2-5 and V is TRBV30; possibly TRBD1 or TRBD2 for D (6 bases each). Per germline, CDR1 GTSNPN and CDR2 SVGIG (reference sequence). The CDR3 totals 14 residues. Trimming took off 2 bases at V and 5 bases at J, with 15 bases between the two ends. The CDR3 nucleotides are TGTGCCTGGAGTTCCACAGGGAGGCGGGAGACCCAGTACTTC. Translating gives CAWSSTGRRETQYF.

This clone was recorded a few times. The chain carries TRBV15 and TRBJ1-1; 9 bases fit TRBD1. The ends lost 3 bases at V and 5 bases at J; junction bases unmatched: 10. The CDR3 sequence is 16 residues long. CDR1 and CDR2 from the germline V gene are LNHNV and YYDKDF (reference sequence). CDR3 sequence: CATSREQGTGLTEAFF. CDR3 in DNA: TGTGCCACCAGCAGGGAGCAAGGGACAGGGTTGACTGAAGCTTTCTTT. The whole variable domain, filled in from reference TRBV15 and TRBJ1-1, reads DAMVIQNPRYQVTQFGKPVTLSCSQTLNHNVMYWYQQKSSQAPKLLFHYYDKDFNNEADTPDNFQSRRPNTSFCFLDIRSPGLGDTAMYLCATSREQGTGLTEAFFGQGTRLTVV.

The J gene is TRBJ1-1, the V gene TRBV28; D is unclear. CDR1 and CDR2 from the germline V gene are MDHEN and SYDVKM. CDR3 length: 15 residues. Trimming took 5 bases from V and 0 from J, leaving 13 bases between them. As DNA, the CDR3 is TGTGCCAGCAGTCCCCCGACCGAAATGAACACTGAAGCTTTCTTT. Amino acid sequence: CASSPPTEMNTEAFF.

The chain joins TRBV28 to TRBJ2-3; D is uncertain. The V gene's germline CDR1 is MDHEN and CDR2 SYDVKM. V was trimmed by 3 bases and J by 8 bases, leaving 12 bases between them. This CDR3 is 13 amino acids long. The CDR3 nucleotides are TGTGCCAGCAGTTTCGGCAGCACGGGTACGCAGTATTTT. Protein product: CASSFGSTGTQYF.

The rearrangement uses TRBV7-9 and TRBJ2-7; 10 bases fit TRBD2. Germline CDR1 SEHNR, CDR2 FQNEAQ (reference sequence). V lost 3 bases, J lost 5 bases, and 4 bases stayed unmatched. This CDR3 is 14 amino acids long. The CDR3 region is CASSFTSGIDEQYF. The CDR3 DNA reads TGTGCCAGCAGCTTTACTAGCGGGATCGACGAGCAGTACTTC. The full variable domain, with the rest looked up from reference TRBV7-9 and TRBJ2-7, is DTGVSQNPRHKITKRGQNVTFRCDPISEHNRLYWYRQTLGQGPEFLTYFQNEAQLEKSRLLSDRFSAERPKGSFSTLEIQRTEQGDSAMYLCASSFTSGIDEQYFGPGTRLTVT.

Points on this clone: Other DNA sequences of this sample code for an identical CDR3. The chain links TRBV2 to TRBJ1-5; D remains unclear. V was shortened by 4 bases and J by 3 bases, with 4 bases between the two germline ends. This CDR3 contains 12 residues. Germline CDR1 and CDR2: SNHLY and FYNNEI. The CDR3 here is CASSGTNQPQHF. In DNA form, the CDR3 reads TGTGCCAGCAGTGGGACCAATCAGCCCCAGCATTTT.

The chain uses TRBV29-1 and TRBJ2-5; D gene uncertain. Looked up from germline, CDR1 is SQVTM and CDR2 is ANQGSEA. The CDR3 consists of 11 residues. The V gene lost 3 bases and the J gene lost 2 bases, with 4 bases spanning the gap. The CDR3 here is CSVEVQETQYF. The CDR3 DNA reads as TGCAGCGTTGAGGTTCAAGAGACCCAGTACTTC.

The chain combines TRBV29-1 with TRBJ2-4; the D is unclear. The V end was cut by 6 bases, the J end by 8 bases, with 11 bases between. The length of the CDR3 is 11 residues. The V gene's germline CDR1 is SQVTM and CDR2 ANQGSEA. As DNA, the CDR3 is TGCAGCGTACAAGAGGTAGACATTCAGTACTTC. It is translated as CSVQEVDIQYF.

This clone came up many times. V and J are TRBV5-1 and TRBJ1-2; no reliable D call. The CDR3 is made up of 15 amino acids. V dropped 2 bases and J dropped 1 base, with 12 bases sitting between them. The germline CDR1 and CDR2 sequences are SGHRS and YFSETQ. CDR3 DNA sequence: TGCGCCAGCAGCTTCTTCGGCAGAGATAACTATGGCTACACCTTC. This sequence encodes CASSFFGRDNYGYTF.

The chain joins TRBV11-3 to TRBJ2-3, with a tentative D call TRBD1 (5 bases). The CDR3 covers 15 residues. Germline values: CDR1 SGHNT, CDR2 YENEEA. V lost 2 bases, J lost 6 bases, and 15 bases lay in between. CDR3 sequence: CASSLRWKGSDTQYF. CDR3 bases: TGTGCCAGCAGCTTAAGGTGGAAGGGGTCGGATACGCAGTATTTT.

The chain employs TRBV7-2 and TRBJ2-7; the D is unclear. CDR1 and CDR2 (germline): SGHTA, FQGNSA. The CDR3 loop spans 13 amino acids. Trimming stripped 0 bases from V and 12 bases from J, with 15 bases between. CDR3 sequence: CASSLAGVDVRYF. In DNA, the CDR3 is TGTGCCAGCAGCTTAGCTGGTGTTGACGTGAGGTACTTC.

This clone was counted many times. This rearrangement joins TRBV7-2 to TRBJ1-5; D is ambiguous. Germline-derived CDR1 and CDR2 are SGHTA and FQGNSA. Deletions cut 2 bases from V and 3 bases from J, with 11 bases between. The CDR3 is 15 amino acids. CDR3 sequence reads: CASSLFRTPNQPQHF. The CDR3 bases are TGTGCCAGCAGCTTATTTAGGACTCCCAATCAGCCCCAGCATTTT.

This clone occurred a few times. The rearrangement joins TRBV6-6 to TRBJ2-6; D unclear. The CDR3 covers 14 residues. The V gene lost 0 bases and the J gene lost 4 bases, with 4 bases spanning the gap. Germline V lookup: CDR1 MNHNY, CDR2 SVGAGI (reference sequence). The CDR3 nucleotides are TGTGCCAGCAGTTACTCGGTCGGGGCCAACGTCCTGACTTTC. Its translation is CASSYSVGANVLTF.

This rearrangement joins TRBV5-1 to TRBJ2-5; D gene ambiguous. V was trimmed by 4 bases and J by 2 bases, leaving 15 bases between them. CDR1 is SGHRS and CDR2 is YFSETQ in the germline V gene. This CDR3 is 15 amino acids long. This CDR3 is CASSVAPAGQETQYF. CDR3 sequence (DNA): TGCGCCAGCAGCGTGGCCCCTGCCGGTCAAGAGACCCAGTACTTC.

Worth noting for this clone: One end of the junction varies from germline; a read error may be responsible. V is TRBV5-4 and J is TRBJ2-5; 8 bases match TRBD1. Germline assignment: CDR1 SGHNT and CDR2 YYREEE (reference sequence). This CDR3 comprises 14 residues. CDR3 amino acids: CATSRVGTGETQYF. Written as DNA, the CDR3 is TGTGCCACCAGCCGTGTGGGGACAGGAGAGACCCAGTACTTC.

This sequence joins TRBV6-5 and TRBJ2-3; 7 nucleotides agree with TRBD1. Germline lookup yields CDR1 MNHEY and CDR2 SVGAGI. There are 13 residues in the CDR3. The ends lost 6 bases at V and 4 bases at J; junction bases unmatched: 4. CDR3 bases: TGTGCCAGCAGCGACAGGGACGCAGATACGCAGTATTTT. Translated, it gives CASSDRDADTQYF.

The chain uses TRBV28 and TRBJ2-5; D is perhaps TRBD2 (5 bases). The J call is doubtful: the DNA matches TRBJ2-7 better. There are 13 residues in the CDR3. CDR1 is MDHEN, CDR2 SYDVKM, per germline. CDR3: CASRPGVGSEQYF. Written as DNA, the CDR3 is TGTGCCAGCAGGCCTGGGGTGGGGAGCGAGCAGTACTTC.

In this sample, this clone turned up a few times. The genes are TRBV5-1 and TRBJ2-7, with D possibly being TRBD1 (6 bases). The CDR3 is 14 residues long. Trimming removed 0 bases at V and 4 bases at J, with 11 bases between. Germline CDR1 and CDR2: SGHRS and YFSETQ. As DNA, the CDR3 is TGCGCCAGCAGCTTGGAAGAGGGGGAGTACGAGCAGTACTTC. It encodes CASSLEEGEYEQYF.

The chain carries TRBV27 and TRBJ1-4, with 7 bases identical to TRBD1. The CDR3 has 15 residues. Per the germline V gene, CDR1 is MNHEY and CDR2 is SMNVEV (reference sequence). The V and J ends lost 6 bases and 5 bases, in that order; junction bases with no gene match: 9. This chain's CDR3 is CASRIGQVANEKLFF. In nucleotides, the CDR3 is TGTGCCAGCAGGATCGGACAGGTGGCCAATGAAAAACTGTTTTTT. The variable domain in full, completed from reference TRBV27 and TRBJ1-4, reads EAQVTQNPRYLITVTGKKLTVTCSQNMNHEYMSWYRQDPGLGLRQIYYSMNVEVTDKGDVPEGYKVSRKEKRNFPLILESPSPNQTSLYFCASRIGQVANEKLFFGSGTQLSVL.